The present T cell receptor beta chain was sequenced within a study of early T cells in non-severe SARS-CoV-2 infection. Across the study: Investigators sequenced bulk RNA drawn from unsorted whole blood, and chains remained unpaired. The study's findings and limits: Anti-spike CD8 responses were favored by VDJdb matching, which missed private and CD4 specificities.

Of note for this clonotype: The antigen remains undetermined.

Trimming pared 5 bases from V and 2 bases from J, leaving 10 bases between. The CDR3 runs to 14 residues. Per germline, CDR1 SGHTA and CDR2 FQGNSA. Unique molecular identifier tags were affixed to discrete cDNA molecules. MiXCR, run by TCRdb on the 5' RACE reads, gives a single entry per CDR3 protein. The sample carries under 90,000 distinct CDR3 sequences, around 13% recorded once. The sequenced sample consisted of whole blood. The J gene is TRBJ1-5, the V gene TRBV7-2, with D perhaps matching TRBD1 (5 bases). The source is an adult who was a healthcare worker with PCR-confirmed SARS-CoV-2 infection or an uninfected control (not recorded which). CDR3 protein: CASSRGVGNQPQHF. CDR3 in DNA: TGTGCCAGCAGCCGAGGGGTTGGCAATCAGCCCCAGCATTTT.